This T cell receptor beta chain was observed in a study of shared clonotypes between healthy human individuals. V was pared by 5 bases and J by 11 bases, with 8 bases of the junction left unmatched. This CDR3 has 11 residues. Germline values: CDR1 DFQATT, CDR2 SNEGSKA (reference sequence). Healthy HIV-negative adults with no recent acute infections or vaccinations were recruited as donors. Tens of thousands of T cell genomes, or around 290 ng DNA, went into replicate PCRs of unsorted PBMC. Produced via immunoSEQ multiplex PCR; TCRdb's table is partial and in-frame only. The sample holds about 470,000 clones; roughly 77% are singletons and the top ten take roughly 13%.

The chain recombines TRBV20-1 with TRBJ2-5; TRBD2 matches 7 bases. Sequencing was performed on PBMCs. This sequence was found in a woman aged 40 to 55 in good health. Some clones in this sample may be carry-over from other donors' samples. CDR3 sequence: CSAFYAREQYF. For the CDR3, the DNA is TGCAGTGCTTTCTATGCGCGGGAGCAGTACTTC.